The T cell receptor beta chain described here comes from a study of beta chain features in type 1 diabetes. Germline loops: CDR1 SQVTM, CDR2 ANQGSEA. Trimming cost V 4 bases and J 4 bases, with 10 bases left between them. There are 13 residues in the CDR3. Sequencing targeted expressed TCRB transcripts, as all isolated RNA had been reverse transcribed. Clones were sequenced by immunoSEQ multiplex PCR, and TCRdb holds only the in-frame ones, with some missing. The sample yields roughly 370,000 clones, over 11% seen once. This TCR derives from a man aged 25 to 40 in good health. V and J are TRBV29-1 and TRBJ1-4, with a weak D call TRBD1 (5 bases). The specimen sequenced was naive CD4+ T cells from blood. The CDR3 loop reads CSVGGRNNEKLFF. In DNA, the CDR3 is TGCAGCGTTGGGGGCAGAAATAATGAAAAACTGTTTTTT.